This T cell receptor beta chain was documented in a study of T cell repertoires in cytomegalovirus infection. At the level of the study: Based on public TCR beta signatures, there were indications of CMV infection and of a matching HLA type. Study results and caveats: Carriers of CMV and the relevant HLA type were discriminated by public TCR beta frequency. Within the response measured ex vivo, HLA-C-restricted CMV-specific TCR beta clonotypes were dominant.

The CDR3 runs 14 residues. Germline-derived CDR1 and CDR2 are SSHAT and FNYEAQ (reference sequence). With 4 bases clipped from V and 3 bases from J, the junction kept 2 bases outside the gene matches. In TCRdb, the reads were re-called with MiXCR into one record per CDR3 protein. The sample lists roughly 250,000 distinct CDR3 sequences, 22% occurring once. This clonotype was seen ten or more times. What it binds is not known. The sequencing sample was made of CD8+ T cells from PBMCs. The gene calls are TRBV7-7 and TRBJ2-3; 9 bases agree with TRBD2. The sequence came from a human donor in good health (CMV status not recorded). Some clones in this sample may be carry-over from other donors' samples. DNA of the CDR3: TGTGCCAGCAGCTCGGGACTAGCAACAGATACGCAGTATTTT. It translates to CASSSGLATDTQYF.